One and the same sample provided the 18 T cell receptor beta chains below, sequenced in a study of shared clonotypes between healthy human individuals. Repertoires were generated with immunoSEQ multiplex PCR, while TCRdb's copy carries only in-frame clones and drops some. The data hold about 600,000 clones, with 98% observed a single time. Naive CD8 populations comprised CD45RO-negative cells positively selected for CCR7, excluding terminally differentiated effector memory CD45RA+ cells. Sequencing was done on a sample of naive CD8+ T cells sorted from blood. Receptor source: a man aged 30 to 39 in good health.

The rearrangement uses TRBV14 and TRBJ2-7, with a tentative D call TRBD2 (6 bases). V was pared by 1 base and J by 6 bases, with 13 bases between. Germline loops: CDR1 SGHDN, CDR2 FVKESK. The CDR3 extends over 14 amino acids. The CDR3: CASSQVEWRAEQYF. CDR3 nucleotide sequence: TGTGCCAGCAGCCAAGTGGAGTGGAGGGCCGAGCAGTACTTC.

The V and J genes are TRBV7-9 and TRBJ2-2; tentatively, D is TRBD1 (5 bases). Germline loops: CDR1 SEHNR, CDR2 FQNEAQ (reference sequence). This CDR3 has 15 residues. The V gene lost 5 bases and the J gene lost 6 bases, with 16 bases spanning the gap. The CDR3, as DNA: TGTGCCAGCAGCCGCCACAGGCCCGGCCCCGGGGAGCTGTTTTTT. Protein sequence: CASSRHRPGPGELFF. Full variable domain (remainder filled in from reference TRBV7-9 and TRBJ2-2): DTGVSQNPRHKITKRGQNVTFRCDPISEHNRLYWYRQTLGQGPEFLTYFQNEAQLEKSRLLSDRFSAERPKGSFSTLEIQRTEQGDSAMYLCASSRHRPGPGELFFGEGSRLTVL.

The J gene is TRBJ2-4, the V gene TRBV13; unclear D gene. The CDR3 length is 15 residues. The V end lost 1 base, the J end lost 0 bases, and 7 bases lay between the germline ends. Germline V lookup: CDR1 PRHDT, CDR2 FYEKMQ (reference sequence). CDR3 nucleotides: TGTGCCAGCAGCTTAGCGGATAAAGCCAAAAACATTCAGTACTTC. It is translated as CASSLADKAKNIQYF.

The chain has TRBV11-2 and TRBJ2-1; 7 nucleotides align to TRBD2. Germline CDR1 and CDR2: SGHAT and FQNNGV. This CDR3 contains 16 residues. V gave up 1 base and J gave up 2 bases; unmatched junction bases: 5. The CDR3, as DNA: TGTGCCAGCAGCTTAGCGGTAGCGGGCCCCTACAATGAGCAGTTCTTC. This codes for CASSLAVAGPYNEQFF.

The CDR3 coding sequence is TGCGCCAGCAGCTTGGGAGGGGCACCTAACACAGATACGCAGTATTTT. Translation gives CASSLGGAPNTDTQYF. The chain uses TRBV5-1 and TRBJ2-3; D is perhaps TRBD1 or TRBD2 (5 bases each). Germline CDR1 SGHRS, CDR2 YFSETQ. The CDR3 extends over 16 amino acids. V shed 0 bases and J shed 2 bases, with 13 bases lying between them.

The chain carries TRBV30 and TRBJ2-3; 14 bases match TRBD2. Per the germline V gene, CDR1 is GTSNPN and CDR2 is SVGIG (reference sequence). The CDR3 has 15 amino acids. The junction had 10 bases not matched to a gene; V was cut back by 5 bases and J by 9 bases. The CDR3 is CAWLAGGLAGETQYF. The CDR3 coding sequence is TGTGCCTGGCTAGCCGGGGGACTAGCGGGAGAGACGCAGTATTTT.

The J gene is TRBJ2-2, the V gene TRBV9, with 7 bases identical to TRBD1. V shed 0 bases and J 0 bases; nucleotides not matched to a gene: 2. The germline V gene has CDR1 SGDLS and CDR2 YYNGEE. There are 16 residues in the CDR3. The CDR3 here is CASSVDGTANTGELFF. In nucleotides, the CDR3 is TGTGCCAGCAGCGTAGACGGGACAGCGAACACCGGGGAGCTGTTTTTT.

The V gene is TRBV7-9, the J gene TRBJ2-1; a possible D gene is TRBD1 (5 bases). The CDR3 contains 13 residues. Trimming cost V 5 bases and J 10 bases, with 15 bases left between them. Germline loops: CDR1 SEHNR, CDR2 FQNEAQ (reference sequence). The CDR3, as DNA: TGTGCCAGCAGCCCGGACACCCCGGAGGAGCAGTTCTTC. As protein: CASSPDTPEEQFF. The full variable domain, rest sourced from reference TRBV7-9 and TRBJ2-1, is DTGVSQNPRHKITKRGQNVTFRCDPISEHNRLYWYRQTLGQGPEFLTYFQNEAQLEKSRLLSDRFSAERPKGSFSTLEIQRTEQGDSAMYLCASSPDTPEEQFFGPGTRLTVL.

The genes are TRBV7-9 and TRBJ2-1; D unresolved. CDR1 is SEHNR, CDR2 FQNEAQ, per germline (reference sequence). The CDR3 totals 16 residues. V lost 4 bases and J lost 2, with 15 bases in between. CDR3 nucleotide sequence: TGTGCCAGCAGCTCCTCCTTTGTGTCTCCCTACAATGAGCAGTTCTTC. Its translation: CASSSSFVSPYNEQFF.

The J gene is TRBJ1-1, the V gene TRBV6-1; D remains ambiguous. CDR1 and CDR2 (germline): MNHNS, SASEGT. This CDR3 is 13 amino acids long. With 5 bases removed from V and 0 bases from J, the gap between germline ends came to 7 bases. The CDR3 here is CASSLDLNTEAFF. The CDR3 nucleotides read TGTGCCAGCAGTTTGGATCTGAACACTGAAGCTTTCTTT.

The CDR3 is CASSLGDTGETQYF. In nucleotides, the CDR3 is TGCGCCAGCAGCTTAGGGGACACGGGGGAGACCCAGTACTTC. The chain employs TRBV5-1 and TRBJ2-5, with D perhaps TRBD1 (6 bases). Germline V gene data show CDR1 as SGHRS and CDR2 as YFSETQ. The V gene lost 2 bases and the J gene lost 5 bases, with 13 bases spanning the gap. The CDR3 is made up of 14 amino acids.

The J gene is TRBJ2-1, the V gene TRBV7-9; 10 bases agree with TRBD2. Trimming took 0 bases from V and 1 from J; bases not matched to a gene: 6. Germline CDR1 and CDR2: SEHNR and FQNEAQ (reference sequence). The CDR3 spans 18 residues. In nucleotides, the CDR3 is TGTGCCAGCAGCTTAGCGAGGCTAGCGGGAGTATCCTACAATGAGCAGTTCTTC. Its protein product is CASSLARLAGVSYNEQFF.

The V gene is TRBV20-1, the J gene TRBJ1-2, with D tentatively TRBD1 (5 bases). Deletions cut 8 bases from V and 8 bases from J, with 15 bases between. The CDR3 contains 11 residues. Germline assignment: CDR1 DFQATT and CDR2 SNEGSKA (reference sequence). The CDR3 loop is CSRMRGVGYTF. The CDR3 nucleotides are TGCAGTCGAATGCGGGGCGTCGGCTACACCTTC.

The chain uses TRBV7-9 and TRBJ2-1; D is perhaps TRBD1 (6 bases). CDR3 length equals 16 residues. With 5 bases removed from V and 4 bases from J, the gap between germline ends came to 18 bases. From germline, CDR1 is SEHNR and CDR2 FQNEAQ (reference sequence). The CDR3 loop is CASSPRVQGMYNEQFF. DNA of the CDR3: TGTGCCAGCAGCCCGAGAGTACAGGGAATGTACAATGAGCAGTTCTTC.

The genes are TRBV10-2 and TRBJ1-2; the match to TRBD1 covers 11 bases. Per germline, CDR1 WSHSY and CDR2 SAAADI. This CDR3 region has 16 residues. V dropped 3 bases and J dropped 4; count of bases not matched to a gene: 7. In DNA, the CDR3 is TGCGCCAGCAGTGAAGATGGGACAGGGGGTTTCTATGGCTACACCTTC. Translated: CASSEDGTGGFYGYTF.

This clone appeared a single time. The genes are TRBV5-1 and TRBJ2-2, with TRBD2 matching over 9 bases. Germline CDR1 is SGHRS and CDR2 is YFSETQ. CDR3 length: 18 amino acids. J gave up 5 bases and V 3 bases, and 14 bases lay outside the gene matches. The CDR3 DNA reads as TGCGCCAGCAGCTCTCAAGGCGTCGGGACTAGCAAGACCGGGGAGCTGTTTTTT. Translating it yields CASSSQGVGTSKTGELFF.

This chain connects TRBV5-4 to TRBJ2-7; D is uncertain. The CDR3 has 13 amino acids. CDR1 and CDR2 (germline): SGHNT, YYREEE (reference sequence). Trimming took off 2 bases at V and 5 bases at J, with 11 bases between the two ends. The CDR3 DNA reads as TGTGCCAGCAGCTTCCGCGAGCGAAACGAGCAGTACTTC. This encodes CASSFRERNEQYF.

This sequence joins TRBV29-1 and TRBJ1-3; D is unclear. CDR3 length: 13 residues. The V gene's germline CDR1 is SQVTM and CDR2 ANQGSEA. V lost 0 bases and J 8 bases, leaving 11 bases between the germline ends. CDR3 nucleotide sequence: TGCAGCGTTGAAGAAAATGGCGGTGACACCATATATTTT. It translates to CSVEENGGDTIYF.